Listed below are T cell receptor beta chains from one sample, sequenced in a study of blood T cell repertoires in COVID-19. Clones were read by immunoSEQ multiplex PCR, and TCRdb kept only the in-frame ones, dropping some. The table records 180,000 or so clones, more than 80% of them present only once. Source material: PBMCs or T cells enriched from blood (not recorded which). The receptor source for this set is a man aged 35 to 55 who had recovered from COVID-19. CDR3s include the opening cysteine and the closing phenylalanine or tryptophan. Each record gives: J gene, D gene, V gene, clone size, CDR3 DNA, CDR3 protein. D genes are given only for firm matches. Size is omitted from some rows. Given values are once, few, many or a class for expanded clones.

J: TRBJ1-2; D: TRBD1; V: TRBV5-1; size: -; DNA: TGCGCCAGCAGCTTGGAGGGACAGGGCGGCGGCTATGGCTACACCTTC; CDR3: CASSLEGQGGGYGYTF
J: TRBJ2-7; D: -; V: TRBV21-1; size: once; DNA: TGTGCCAGCAGCGCCCGGGACAGGCGTTTCTCCTACGAGCAGTACTTC; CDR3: CASSARDRRFSYEQYF
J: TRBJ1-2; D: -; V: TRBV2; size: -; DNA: TGTGCCAGCAGTGTTCGGGGGGATAGGCATGGCTACACCTTC; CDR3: CASSVRGDRHGYTF
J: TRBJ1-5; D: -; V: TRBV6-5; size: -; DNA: TGTGCCAGTACGAGAGACAATCAGCCCCAGCATTTT; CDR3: CASTRDNQPQHF
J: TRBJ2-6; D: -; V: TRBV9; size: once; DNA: TGTGCCAGCAGCTCTCGACTAAGGTCCGGGGCCAACGTCCTGACTTTC; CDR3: CASSSRLRSGANVLTF
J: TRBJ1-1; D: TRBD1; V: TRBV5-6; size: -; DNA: TGTGCCAGCAGCCTAGGGACAGTCGTAAACATGAACACTGAAGCTTTCTTT; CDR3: CASSLGTVVNMNTEAFF
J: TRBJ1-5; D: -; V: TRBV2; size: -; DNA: TGTGCCAGCAGTGAATACTCCCTAGGGAGTCAGCCCCAGCATTTT; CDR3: CASSEYSLGSQPQHF
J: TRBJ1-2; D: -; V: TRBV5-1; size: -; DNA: TGCGCCAGCAGCCCCGGACAGTCTCGGGGCTACACCTTC; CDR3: CASSPGQSRGYTF
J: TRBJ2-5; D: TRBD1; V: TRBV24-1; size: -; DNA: TGTGCCACCCATACCGGGACAGAGTACCGACAAGAGACCCAGTACTTC; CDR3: CATHTGTEYRQETQYF
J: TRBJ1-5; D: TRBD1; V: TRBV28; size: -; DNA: TGTGCCGGAAGTACAGGGGGGAGCAATCAGCCCCAGCATTTT; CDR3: CAGSTGGSNQPQHF
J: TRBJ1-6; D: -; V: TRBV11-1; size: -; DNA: TGTGCCAGCAGGTTTACAGCTCCGGCCAACTCACCCCTCCACTTT; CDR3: CASRFTAPANSPLHF
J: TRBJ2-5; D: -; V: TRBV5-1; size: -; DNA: TGCGCCAGCAGCTTGAACGCCATGACATCTTCGGAGACCCAGTACTTC; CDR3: CASSLNAMTSSETQYF
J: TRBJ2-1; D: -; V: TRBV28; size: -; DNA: TGTGCCAGCAGCTACCACGGTTTAAATGCGGGGACCTACAATGAGCAGTTCTTC; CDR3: CASSYHGLNAGTYNEQFF
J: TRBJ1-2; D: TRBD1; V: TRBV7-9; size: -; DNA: TGTGCCAGCAGCTTAAAGGGACAGGGGGCGAAGGTTTATGGCTACACCTTC; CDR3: CASSLKGQGAKVYGYTF
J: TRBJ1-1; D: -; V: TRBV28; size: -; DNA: TGTGCCAGCACCACTGGGCAGTTTGAAGCTTTCTTT; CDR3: CASTTGQFEAFF
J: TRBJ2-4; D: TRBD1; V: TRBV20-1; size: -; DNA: TGCAGTGCTAGTTTTTCAGGAGGACAGGGGAGAAACATTCAGTACTTC; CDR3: CSASFSGGQGRNIQYF
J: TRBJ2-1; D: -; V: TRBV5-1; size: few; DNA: TGCGCCACCGATAGAGTCCCGGGGGTCGGTGAGCAGTTCTTC; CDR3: CATDRVPGVGEQFF
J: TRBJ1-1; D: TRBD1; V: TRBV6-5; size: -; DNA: TGTGCCAGCAACATCGGACAGGGTAGCACTGAAGCTTTCTTT; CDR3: CASNIGQGSTEAFF